Presented here are 26 T cell receptor beta chains from one specimen sequenced in a study of tumor and adjacent non-tumor tissue in lung cancer. This sample's RNA came from whole unsorted tissue. A modified ARM-PCR protocol with three rounds of nested PCR amplified TCRbeta. TCRdb passed the multiplex PCR reads through MiXCR, listing each CDR3 protein once. Of fewer than 85,000 distinct CDR3 sequences in the sample, 80% to 85% were seen once. Sequenced input: lung tumor tissue. These TCRs come from a woman aged 50 to 65 with non-small cell lung cancer.

Comments on this clonotype: The conserved phenylalanine or tryptophan is not found at the CDR3 terminus, so this likely reflects a read error. The DNA is left out, because the CDR3 cannot be placed on it with certainty; the CDR3 is given as TCRdb lists it. This chain links TRBV4-1 with TRBJ1-1; the D segment call TRBD1 is taken from the table without a DNA check. From germline, CDR1 is MGHRA and CDR2 YSYEKL. The CDR3 numbers 16 amino acids, ends counted. The CDR3 loop reads CASSQDLYRWNTETFL.

This clonotype was detected many times. CDR3 sequence reads: CASSQEDRGLPQHF. CDR3 coding DNA: TGCGCCAGCAGCCAAGAGGACAGGGGGTTACCCCAGCATTTT. This chain joins TRBV4-1 and TRBJ1-5; 10 bases fit TRBD1. J lost 10 bases, V lost 0 bases, and 3 bases had no gene match. There are 14 residues in the CDR3. From germline, CDR1 is MGHRA and CDR2 YSYEKL.

Points on this clonotype: At one boundary the junction diverges from the germline segment, which might be a read error. The chain has TRBV20-1 and TRBJ2-7; 12 nucleotides align to TRBD1. From germline, CDR1 is DFQATT and CDR2 SNEGSKA (reference sequence). The CDR3 is 16 residues long. The CDR3 loop reads CNASGDRGLPTYEHYF. DNA for the CDR3: TGCAATGCTAGTGGGGACAGGGGGCTTCCGACCTACGAGCACTACTTC.

The V and J genes are TRBV11-2 and TRBJ2-3; D perhaps matches TRBD1 (5 bases). There are 15 residues in the CDR3. Germline assignment: CDR1 SGHAT and CDR2 FQNNGV. Trimming took off 2 bases at V and 2 bases at J, with 11 bases between the two ends. The CDR3 reads CASSLSYRITDTQYF. In nucleotides, the CDR3 is TGTGCCAGCAGCTTATCTTACAGGATCACAGATACGCAGTATTTT.

A remark on this clonotype: A read error may account for a junction end that differs from germline. The chain has TRBV28 and TRBJ2-1; maybe TRBD2 (6 bases). The CDR3 contains 15 residues. CDR1 is MDHEN and CDR2 is SYDVKM in the germline V gene. The CDR3 coding sequence is TGTGTCAGCACCCCGCGGCGGGGTGTAGGGATTGAGCAGTTCTTC. Translating gives CVSTPRRGVGIEQFF.

There are many counts of this clonotype. Since a much larger clone is just one base distant, this may be a read error. The CDR3 DNA is TGTGCCAGCAGCTTGGGGTTGATTGGCGCAGATACGCAGTATTTT. Its translation is CASSLGLIGADTQYF. This chain uses TRBV5-5 with TRBJ2-3; no clear D. Germline CDR1 reads SGHKS; CDR2 reads YYEKEE (reference sequence). This CDR3 is 15 amino acids long. The V end lost 0 bases, the J end lost 4 bases, and 12 bases lay between the germline ends.

The V gene is TRBV2, the J gene TRBJ2-5; D remains ambiguous. Trimming took 8 bases from V and 5 from J, leaving 9 bases between them. The CDR3 runs 11 residues. The germline V gene encodes CDR1 SNHLY and CDR2 FYNNEI. The CDR3 loop reads CASGTWETQYF. For the CDR3, the DNA is TGTGCCAGCGGAACCTGGGAGACCCAGTACTTC.

With respect to this clonotype: One end of the junction varies from germline; a read error may be responsible. V gene TRBV6-5 combines with J gene TRBJ2-7; D gene ambiguous. Germline V gene sequence: CDR1 MNHEY, CDR2 SVGAGI. The CDR3 has 15 residues. The CDR3 reads CANSYSAEVTYEQYF. CDR3 DNA: TGTGCCAACAGTTACTCGGCGGAAGTTACCTACGAGCAGTACTTC.

A remark on this clonotype: At one end, the junction sequence differs from germline, possibly due to a read error. This rearrangement joins TRBV4-1 to TRBJ1-5, with D perhaps matching TRBD1 (6 bases). Germline V CDR1 and CDR2: MGHRA, YSYEKL. This CDR3 has 15 amino acids. The CDR3 DNA follows: TGCGCGAGCAGCCAGAAACGGGACATTAATCAGCCCCAGCATTTT. It translates to CASSQKRDINQPQHF.

About this clonotype: A single base separates this from a much larger clone, so it may be a read error. This CDR3 reads CASSETPPQGAGETQCF. The CDR3 DNA reads as TGTGCCAGCAGTGAGACCCCCCCACAGGGGGCTGGGGAGACCCAGTGCTTC. The chain recombines TRBV25-1 with TRBJ2-5; 9 bases fit TRBD1. The germline V gene encodes CDR1 MGHDK and CDR2 SYGVNS. The CDR3 consists of 17 residues.

A remark on this clonotype: A read error may produce the germline difference seen at one junction end. The chain couples TRBV6-1 to TRBJ2-7; weak D call: TRBD2 (6 bases). The CDR3 has 15 amino acids. Germline CDR1 and CDR2: MNHNS and SASEGT. In DNA form, the CDR3 reads TGTACCAGCACTGAAGGGCTAGCGAAGTGGTACGAGCAGTACTTC. Translating gives CTSTEGLAKWYEQYF.

Details on this clonotype: Because the CDR3 is missing its conserved closing phenylalanine or tryptophan, this is likely a read error. The J gene is TRBJ2-5, the V gene TRBV6-5; no reliable D call. The germline V gene has CDR1 MNHEY and CDR2 SVGAGI. Trimming took off 3 bases at V and 4 bases at J, with 15 bases between the two ends. This CDR3 is built from 15 residues. DNA for the CDR3: TGTGCCAGCAGTTATGACCCCACCCCGGGAGAGACCCAGTACTTG. Its translation is CASSYDPTPGETQYL.

This clonotype appeared once. The chain combines TRBV20-1 with TRBJ2-7; D is ambiguous. V gave up 5 bases and J gave up 12 bases, with 32 bases separating them. Germline V gene lookup returns CDR1 DFQATT and CDR2 SNEGSKA (reference sequence). The CDR3 loop spans 16 amino acids. The CDR3 bases are TGCAGTGCTTCCAAAACGAGAGCCGATAATTCCTACGAACCGTACTTC. It codes for CSASKTRADNSYEPYF.

As for this clonotype: One base away lies a much larger clone, so this may be a sequencing read error. The V and J genes are TRBV5-1 and TRBJ2-5; possibly TRBD2 for D (7 bases). The germline gives CDR1 SGHRS, CDR2 YFSETQ. This CDR3 has 16 amino acids. Here the CDR3 reads CASSLNGGGQKESQYF. For the CDR3, the DNA is TGCGCCAGCAGCTTGAATGGCGGGGGCCAGAAAGAGTCCCAGTACTTC.

At least ten counts were recorded for this clonotype. The CDR3: CSAMSGGNQPQHF. For the CDR3, the DNA is TGCAGTGCTATGTCAGGGGGCAATCAGCCCCAGCATTTT. The chain links TRBV20-1 to TRBJ1-5; tentatively, D is TRBD1 (6 bases). CDR1 DFQATT and CDR2 SNEGSKA come from the germline V gene (reference sequence). The CDR3 extends over 13 amino acids. V lost 4 bases and J 2 bases, leaving 9 bases between the germline ends.

This clonotype is labeled as medium-sized (0.01 to 0.1%). V usage is TRBV20-1 and J usage is TRBJ2-1, with 14 nucleotides matching TRBD2. CDR3 length: 18 residues. From germline, CDR1 is DFQATT and CDR2 SNEGSKA (reference sequence). V lost 2 bases, J lost 3 bases, and 9 bases stayed unmatched. CDR3 amino acids: CSARKTHGLAGGYNEQFF. The CDR3 DNA reads TGCAGTGCTAGAAAAACCCACGGACTAGCGGGAGGCTACAATGAGCAGTTCTTC.

In regard to this clonotype: The CDR3 carries no conserved terminal phenylalanine or tryptophan, so it likely arises from a read error. The chain employs TRBV20-1 and TRBJ2-1; D perhaps matches TRBD2 (6 bases). The germline V gene has CDR1 DFQATT and CDR2 SNEGSKA (reference sequence). This CDR3 comprises 17 residues. Trimming left V 0 bases short and J 9 bases short, with 24 bases between. CDR3 coding DNA: TGCAGTGCTAGAGATGGGGGTATCGGGAGTCTACCGACTGAGCAGTTCCTC. Translating it yields CSARDGGIGSLPTEQFL.

This chain links TRBV20-1 with TRBJ2-3; 9 positions agree with TRBD2. The germline V gene encodes CDR1 DFQATT and CDR2 SNEGSKA (reference sequence). The CDR3 has 17 residues. Unmatched junction bases numbered 11, after V lost 4 bases and J lost 0 bases. CDR3 region: CSAIGRSSGVSTDTQYF. CDR3 sequence (DNA): TGCAGTGCTATAGGCCGTTCTAGCGGGGTTAGCACAGATACGCAGTATTTT.

In nucleotides, the CDR3 is TGTGCCAGCAGCAACCAGGGTTCGGATACGCAGTATTTT. This encodes CASSNQGSDTQYF. The chain links TRBV5-4 to TRBJ2-3; D is perhaps TRBD1 (5 bases). Germline CDR1 is SGHNT and CDR2 is YYREEE (reference sequence). The CDR3 has 13 residues. Trimming took 4 bases from V and 6 from J, leaving 12 bases between them.

As for this clonotype: Germline is not matched at one junction end, which may reflect a read error. This rearrangement joins TRBV5-4 to TRBJ2-5; 7 bases fit TRBD1. This CDR3 region has 12 residues. Germline-derived CDR1 and CDR2 are SGHNT and YYREEE (reference sequence). The CDR3 DNA is TGTGCCAGCAGGAGGGGGCAAGACACCCAATACTTC. Amino acids: CASRRGQDTQYF.

For this clonotype: Since the CDR3 does not end with the conserved phenylalanine or tryptophan, this likely comes from a read error. V usage is TRBV11-1 and J usage is TRBJ2-7, with D unclear. Trimming left V 6 bases short and J 1 base short, with 10 bases between. The CDR3 is made up of 13 amino acids. Germline CDR1 is SGHAT and CDR2 is FQDESV (reference sequence). This CDR3 is CASSPRPSYEQYL. CDR3 bases: TGTGCCAGCAGTCCTAGGCCATCCTACGAGCAGTACCTC.

Points on this clonotype: One end of the junction fails to match germline, which may point to a read error. This sequence joins TRBV7-9 and TRBJ2-7; 8 positions agree with TRBD2. This CDR3 comprises 13 residues. Germline values: CDR1 SEHNR, CDR2 FQNEAQ (reference sequence). The CDR3 loop reads CASSSGSRYDQYF. Written as DNA, the CDR3 is TGTGCCAGCAGCAGCGGGAGTCGGTACGACCAGTACTTC.

A word on this clonotype: The CDR3 ends on some other residue instead of the conserved phenylalanine or tryptophan, so this is likely a read error. V usage is TRBV12-3 or TRBV12-4 and J usage is TRBJ2-3, with no clear D. The CDR3 extends over 15 amino acids. CDR3 region: CASNLETLSTDTQYL. The CDR3 DNA is TGTGCCAGCAATTTAGAGACACTAAGCACAGATACGCAGTATCTG.

For this clonotype: A read error may produce the germline difference seen at one junction end. This chain links TRBV4-1 with TRBJ1-1; possible D gene TRBD1, 5 bases. The CDR3 is 16 residues long. Germline V lookup: CDR1 MGHRA, CDR2 YSYEKL. In DNA, the CDR3 is TGCGCCAGCAGCCAAAATAGGTACAGGTCGAACACTGACGCTTTCTTT. The encoded protein is CASSQNRYRSNTDAFF.

This clonotype was recorded only once. A junction end diverges from the germline sequence, so it may reflect a read error. The V and J genes are TRBV5-6 and TRBJ2-2; TRBD2 might be the D (5 bases). This CDR3 has 14 residues. Germline CDR1 SGHDT, CDR2 YYEEEE. The CDR3 here is CAISLGWNTGKLFF. The CDR3 DNA reads as TGTGCCATCAGTTTGGGATGGAACACCGGGAAGCTGTTTTTT.

The chain employs TRBV20-1 and TRBJ2-7; D might be TRBD2 (6 bases). Trimming removed 6 bases at V and 12 bases at J, with 30 bases between. Germline V gene lookup returns CDR1 DFQATT and CDR2 SNEGSKA (reference sequence). The CDR3 runs 15 residues. CDR3 bases: TGCAGTGCAGAAAGAGAAGGGGACTGGTCCTACGATCTGTACTTC. Translation: CSAEREGDWSYDLYF.